Listed here are 18 T cell receptor beta chains from one sample, sequenced in a study of blood T cell repertoires in COVID-19. Clones were read by immunoSEQ multiplex PCR, and TCRdb kept only the in-frame ones, dropping some. This table has approximately 200,000 clones, more than 65% appearing once. Specimen: peripheral blood. These receptors came from a woman aged 60-75 years with acute or convalescent COVID-19.

This rearrangement joins TRBV3-1 (or the pseudogene TRBV3-2) to TRBJ1-2; unclear D gene. The CDR3 length is 15 residues. Germline V CDR1 and CDR2: LGHDT, YNNKEL (reference sequence). The germline V and J ends were trimmed by 0 bases and 7 bases, with 15 bases remaining between them. The CDR3 DNA reads TGTGCCAGCAGCCAAGATTTGACGCCCCGGGGTGGCTACACCTTC. Amino acid sequence: CASSQDLTPRGGYTF.

The chain carries TRBV5-1 and TRBJ1-3; unclear D gene. V dropped 4 bases and J dropped 0 bases, with 14 bases sitting between them. This CDR3 contains 16 residues. Germline CDR1 SGHRS, CDR2 YFSETQ. As DNA, the CDR3 is TGCGCCAGCAGCCTCGCACAGTCTTTCTCTGGAAACACCATATATTTT. Protein sequence: CASSLAQSFSGNTIYF.

This clone has just a few counts. V usage is TRBV5-8 and J usage is TRBJ2-2; 8 bases line up with TRBD2. The CDR3 has 17 amino acids. Trimming cost V 0 bases and J 4 bases; bases outside gene matches: 8. Germline loops: CDR1 SGHTS, CDR2 YDEGEE. CDR3 nucleotide sequence: TGTGCCAGCAGCTTGGAATCTACTAGCGGTAGCACCGGGGAGCTGTTTTTT. This encodes CASSLESTSGSTGELFF.

The J gene is TRBJ1-3, the V gene TRBV10-3, with 8 nucleotides matching TRBD1. The junction had 3 bases not matched to a gene; V was cut back by 4 bases and J by 4 bases. The CDR3 totals 14 residues. Germline-derived CDR1 and CDR2 are ENHRY and SYGVKD. The CDR3 protein is CAISGTGNGNTIYF. CDR3 in DNA: TGTGCCATCAGTGGGACAGGGAACGGAAACACCATATATTTT.

This chain connects TRBV6-5 to TRBJ2-5; maybe TRBD1 (6 bases). Looked up from germline, CDR1 is MNHEY and CDR2 is SVGAGI. Trimming took off 4 bases at V and 7 bases at J, with 13 bases between the two ends. This CDR3 is built from 13 residues. The CDR3 DNA is TGTGCCAGCAGTTCTCCGGGACACCTGACCCAGTACTTC. Translation gives CASSSPGHLTQYF.

The rearrangement joins TRBV3-1 (or the pseudogene TRBV3-2) to TRBJ2-1; 8 bases are a match to TRBD2. With V trimmed by 4 bases and J by 5 bases, 16 bases remained unmatched. The CDR3 contains 18 residues. CDR1 is LGHDT, CDR2 YNNKEL, per germline (reference sequence). Here the CDR3 reads CASSLNSGAGGPDNEQFF. In DNA form, the CDR3 reads TGTGCCAGCAGCCTGAATTCGGGGGCGGGGGGCCCAGACAATGAGCAGTTCTTC.

The chain carries TRBV27 and TRBJ2-4; D might be TRBD2 (5 bases). The CDR3 runs 13 residues. V was pared by 2 bases and J by 3 bases, with 5 bases between. Germline loops: CDR1 MNHEY, CDR2 SMNVEV (reference sequence). CDR3 region: CASSLTSKNIQYF. The CDR3 DNA reads as TGTGCCAGCAGTTTAACTAGCAAAAACATTCAGTACTTC.

Written as DNA, the CDR3 is TGTGCCAGCAGGGGGGACAGGGTTAATTCACCCCTCCACTTT. Translated: CASRGDRVNSPLHF. The V call is TRBV6-5, the J call TRBJ1-6; TRBD1 agrees at 9 bases. The CDR3 sequence is 14 residues long. The germline V gene has CDR1 MNHEY and CDR2 SVGAGI. Unmatched junction bases numbered 3, after V lost 6 bases and J lost 6 bases.

This rearrangement joins TRBV9 to TRBJ1-2; 7 nucleotides line up with TRBD1. CDR1 is SGDLS and CDR2 is YYNGEE in the germline V gene. The ends lost 5 bases at V and 4 bases at J; junction bases unmatched: 2. This CDR3 has 12 amino acids. The CDR3 DNA is TGTGCCAGCAGACAGGGGTCCTATGGCTACACCTTC. This sequence encodes CASRQGSYGYTF.

This chain uses TRBV3-1 (or the pseudogene TRBV3-2) with TRBJ2-5; weak D call: TRBD1 (6 bases). Germline loops: CDR1 LGHDT, CDR2 YNNKEL (reference sequence). The CDR3 extends over 16 amino acids. Trimming removed 4 bases from V and 4 bases from J, with 19 bases in between. The CDR3 loop is CASSRKTPGAGETQYF. The CDR3 DNA reads TGTGCCAGCAGCCGAAAAACCCCAGGGGCAGGAGAGACCCAGTACTTC.

J is TRBJ2-2 and V is TRBV18; 8 bases fit TRBD1. Germline CDR1 reads KGHSH; CDR2 reads LQKENI. V trimming: 5 bases; J trimming: 6 bases; junction bases outside the gene matches: 5. The CDR3 sequence is 14 residues long. CDR3 nucleotide sequence: TGTGCCAGCTCAACTACAGGGGGACCCGGGGAGCTGTTTTTT. It translates to CASSTTGGPGELFF.

The V and J genes are TRBV7-9 and TRBJ1-2; D ambiguous. The ends were cut back, 1 base at V and 3 bases at J, with 12 bases in the middle. This CDR3 has 15 residues. Germline lookup yields CDR1 SEHNR and CDR2 FQNEAQ (reference sequence). In DNA, the CDR3 is TGTGCCAGCAGCTTAGTAGGCGGTATTGACTATGGCTACACCTTC. Translation gives CASSLVGGIDYGYTF.

The chain employs TRBV6-6 and TRBJ2-1; 9 nucleotides agree with TRBD2. J lost 4 bases, V lost 5 bases, and 9 bases had no gene match. The CDR3 is made up of 16 amino acids. Germline V gives CDR1 MNHNY, CDR2 SVGAGI (reference sequence). The chain's CDR3 is CASSNRAGGLYNEQFF. Here the CDR3 DNA reads TGTGCCAGCAGTAACCGGGCGGGGGGGCTATACAATGAGCAGTTCTTC.

The CDR3 bases are TGTGCCAGCAGCCCGGCCGGACAGGGGTTCTACGAGCAGTACTTC. This codes for CASSPAGQGFYEQYF. The rearrangement links TRBV7-9 to TRBJ2-7, with 9 positions matching TRBD1. Trimming took 5 bases from V and 3 from J; bases not matched to a gene: 8. CDR1 is SEHNR, CDR2 FQNEAQ, per germline (reference sequence). This CDR3 contains 15 residues.

V usage is TRBV19 and J usage is TRBJ2-1, with 10 bases that match TRBD1. The V segment lost 8 bases and the J segment 13 bases; nucleotides outside the gene matches: 11. CDR3 length equals 13 residues. From germline, CDR1 is LNHDA and CDR2 SQIVND (reference sequence). CDR3 loop: CASSPGQGHPQFF. The CDR3 DNA follows: TGTGCCAGTTCGCCGGGACAGGGGCATCCCCAGTTCTTC.

This clone was counted a few times. This sequence joins TRBV3-1 (or the pseudogene TRBV3-2) and TRBJ2-7; 9 bases agree with TRBD1. The CDR3 is 16 amino acids. In germline, CDR1 is LGHDT, CDR2 YNNKEL (reference sequence). With V trimmed by 1 base and J by 4 bases, 8 bases remained unmatched. The CDR3 sequence is CASSQGTGTGLYEQYF. The CDR3, as DNA: TGTGCCAGCAGCCAAGGGACCGGGACAGGGCTGTACGAGCAGTACTTC.

V is TRBV10-3 and J is TRBJ2-7; 9 bases line up with TRBD1. CDR1 and CDR2 (germline): ENHRY, SYGVKD. The CDR3 has 13 amino acids. Germline trimming cut 10 bases from V and 3 bases from J; bases unmatched to any gene: 7. The CDR3 DNA reads as TGTGCCACCCGGGGACAGGGAAACTACGAGCAGTACTTC. Amino acid sequence: CATRGQGNYEQYF.

The chain combines TRBV4-2 with TRBJ2-3, with D hard to call. Germline V lookup: CDR1 LGHNA, CDR2 YNFKEQ. Trimming pared 1 base from V and 2 bases from J, leaving 10 bases between. This CDR3 has 15 residues. The CDR3 spells CASSQVNYHTDTQYF. The CDR3, as DNA: TGTGCCAGCAGCCAAGTTAACTACCACACAGATACGCAGTATTTT.